This T cell receptor beta chain was sequenced during a study of T cell responses to AZD1222 COVID-19 vaccine. For the study at large: Recipients boosted at about 4 weeks or about 12 weeks are pooled. Study-level findings and limits: The donor cohort was predominantly white British with a female majority, and clonal diversity may have been underestimated. Nearly half of spike-specific TCRs reportedly target variant regions that are unmutated in the B.1.351 and B.1.1.7 variants.

TCRdb's table, derived via immunoSEQ multiplex PCR, lists solely in-frame clones and lacks some. The sample includes 99,000 or so clones, over 70% of them seen just once. The CDR3 totals 14 residues. Germline CDR1 is SGHDN and CDR2 is FVKESK. The V segment lost 1 base and the J segment 10 bases; nucleotides outside the gene matches: 4. Turning to this clone: The target antigen is unknown.

J is TRBJ1-1 and V is TRBV14; TRBD1 aligns across 12 bases. The starting material was peripheral blood, obtained on day 0 of AZD1222 vaccination. This TCR derives from an adult in good health. The CDR3 here is CASSQAGTGGLAFF. The CDR3 DNA reads TGTGCCAGCAGCCAAGCAGGGACAGGGGGCCTAGCTTTCTTT.